A selection of T cell receptor beta chains follows, all from one sample in a study of cytomegalovirus exposure and HLA in healthy donors. TCRdb's table, derived via immunoSEQ multiplex PCR, lists solely in-frame clones and lacks some. This sample has 150,000 to 200,000 clones, with less than 90% found just once. Sequencing used PBMCs. These receptors all come from a woman in her thirties in good health and CMV-seronegative. CDR3s include the opening cysteine and the closing phenylalanine or tryptophan. A D gene is named only where the DNA matches it firmly. The size of a clone is reported for some rows only, either as once, few or many, or as a class for expanded clones.

TRBD1,TRBJ1-1,TRBV5-5,NA,TGTGCCAGCAGCGGAACGACAGGGTCATTT,CASSGTTGSF
NA,TRBJ2-7,TRBV5-1,NA,TGCGCCAGCAGCTTGACCGGTTACGAGCAGTACTTC,CASSLTGYEQYF
NA,TRBJ2-3,TRBV5-1,NA,TGCGCCAGCAAGGGAGCTTATACGCAGTATTTT,CASKGAYTQYF
TRBD2,TRBJ2-5,TRBV28,NA,TGTGCCAGCAGTATCCAGCGGGGTTTGGAGACCCAGTACTTC,CASSIQRGLETQYF
NA,TRBJ2-1,TRBV5-1,NA,TGCGCCAGCAGCTTGGGCAATGAGCAGTTCTTC,CASSLGNEQFF
TRBD1,TRBJ1-6,TRBV7-6,NA,TGTGCCAGCAGCTTAGGGGGACAGGGAGGGTCACCCCTCCACTTT,CASSLGGQGGSPLHF
NA,TRBJ1-3,TRBV11-2,NA,TGTGCCAGCAGCTTAGTTGGGGGCGGGCGAAAATCTGGAAACACCATATATTTT,CASSLVGGGRKSGNTIYF
TRBD2,TRBJ2-7,TRBV6-1,NA,TGTGCCAGCAGTGCGGAGCGGGAGTCCCGCAGAGAGCAGTACTTC,CASSAERESRREQYF
TRBD1,TRBJ1-5,TRBV4-2,NA,TGTGCCAGCAGCCAAGATCTTGACAGGGAGGCCCTTCAGCCCCAGCATTTT,CASSQDLDREALQPQHF
TRBD1,TRBJ2-1,TRBV19,NA,TGTGCCAGTAGTATGGACAGGGGTTCCTACAATGAGCAGTTCTTC,CASSMDRGSYNEQFF
NA,TRBJ2-2,TRBV6-5,NA,TGTGCCAGCTCAGGAGGAGGCCGCGGGGAGCTGTTTTTT,CASSGGGRGELFF
NA,TRBJ2-7,TRBV6-6,few,TGTGCCAGCACCGATAAACGCGAGCAGTACTTC,CASTDKREQYF
NA,TRBJ1-2,TRBV5-1,NA,TGCGCCAGCAGCTTGGGAAGGGACGGGAATAACTATGGCTACACCTTC,CASSLGRDGNNYGYTF
NA,TRBJ2-2,TRBV11-2,NA,TGTGCCAGCAGCTTCGTCAGGACCCGTTCAACCGGGGAGCTGTTTTTT,CASSFVRTRSTGELFF
NA,TRBJ2-7,TRBV5-6,NA,TGTGCCAGCAGCTTGATAGGGAGCTTCGAGCAGTACTTC,CASSLIGSFEQYF
NA,TRBJ1-5,TRBV7-8,NA,TGTGCCAGCAGCTTATACGGGCGCAATCAGCCCCAGCATTTT,CASSLYGRNQPQHF
TRBD2,TRBJ2-3,TRBV5-1,NA,TGCGCCAGCAGCTACGGGACTAGCGGAGATACGCAGTATTTT,CASSYGTSGDTQYF
NA,TRBJ1-2,TRBV21-1,NA,TGTGCCAGCAGCAAAATTTTGACAGGATTTAACTATGGCTACACCTTC,CASSKILTGFNYGYTF
NA,TRBJ2-7,TRBV7-9,NA,TGTGCCAGCAGCTTTTACAGCACACAACTTTACGAGCAGTACTTC,CASSFYSTQLYEQYF
TRBD1,TRBJ2-3,TRBV4-3,NA,TGCGCCAGCAGCCCCCAGGGGGCGCGGGCCCCTAGCACAGATACGCAGTATTTT,CASSPQGARAPSTDTQYF
TRBD2,TRBJ2-1,TRBV9,once,TGTGCCAGCAGCGCCCCACTAGCGGGGGGGTACAATGAGCAGTTCTTC,CASSAPLAGGYNEQFF
NA,TRBJ2-3,TRBV21-1,NA,TGTGCCAGCATCCAAAATAGGCAGAAGCAAGATACGCAGTATTTT,CASIQNRQKQDTQYF
TRBD1,TRBJ1-4,TRBV4-3,NA,TGCGCCAGCAGCCAGGACCTTCCGGGACAGGGTGAAAAACTGTTTTTT,CASSQDLPGQGEKLFF
TRBD1,TRBJ1-2,TRBV7-2,NA,TGTGCCAGCAGCTCAACAGGGGGCTCTGGCTACACCTTC,CASSSTGGSGYTF
TRBD1,TRBJ2-3,TRBV28,NA,TGTGCCAGCAGTTTTCTGGACAGGGCTGGCACAGATACGCAGTATTTT,CASSFLDRAGTDTQYF
NA,TRBJ2-3,TRBV5-1,once,TGCGCCAGCAGCTTGTCGGGTCTCACAGATACGCAGTATTTT,CASSLSGLTDTQYF
NA,TRBJ2-1,TRBV9,NA,TGTGCCAGCAGCGTAGACGGGTGGAAAGCGAATGAGCAGTTCTTC,CASSVDGWKANEQFF
NA,TRBJ2-7,TRBV15,NA,TGTGCCACCAGCAGAGTACAACCGGGCTCCTACGAGCAGTACTTC,CATSRVQPGSYEQYF
TRBD1,TRBJ1-5,TRBV5-7,NA,TGTGCCAGCAGCCCGTCGACAGGGGAAGTAAATCAGCCCCAGCATTTT,CASSPSTGEVNQPQHF
TRBD1,TRBJ2-7,TRBV7-9,NA,TGTGCCAGCAGCCCCAAGGACCAGGGGGACGAGCAGTACTTC,CASSPKDQGDEQYF
NA,TRBJ2-4,TRBV12-5,NA,TGTGCTAGTGGTTTGGTACTTCCGGGGATCGTCAAAAACATTCAGTACTTC,CASGLVLPGIVKNIQYF
NA,TRBJ2-1,TRBV7-2,NA,TGTGCCAGCAGCGCACCTTGGGGGTCGAGTAGCTCCTACAATGAGCAGTTCTTC,CASSAPWGSSSSYNEQFF
TRBD2,TRBJ2-1,TRBV30,NA,TGTGCCTGGAGTGTACGTCGTGCTAGCGGGAGGGCCAATGAGCAGTTCTTC,CAWSVRRASGRANEQFF
NA,TRBJ2-5,TRBV30,NA,TGTGCCTGGAGTGTGGGAGAGACCCAGTACTTC,CAWSVGETQYF
NA,TRBJ2-7,TRBV28,few,TGTGCCAGCAGTTTAAACTACGAGCAGTACTTC,CASSLNYEQYF
NA,TRBJ1-1,TRBV29-1,NA,TGCAGCGTTGTGGGTCAGATCACTGAAGCTTTCTTT,CSVVGQITEAFF
NA,TRBJ2-2,TRBV6-5,few,TGTGCCAGCAGTTCCCCGGAAGGGTTGCATAGCTCTGAGCTGTTTTTT,CASSSPEGLHSSELFF
TRBD1,TRBJ1-3,TRBV9,once,TGTGCCAGCAGCGCGGGACAGGGGAATTCCGGAAACACCATATATTTT,CASSAGQGNSGNTIYF
NA,TRBJ1-4,TRBV6-5,NA,TGTGCCAGCAGTTACGTCCCAGGGCATGAAAAACTGTTTTTT,CASSYVPGHEKLFF
NA,TRBJ2-5,TRBV5-6,NA,TGTGCCAGCAGCTTGGGGAGTACCTCTCTACACTTC,CASSLGSTSLHF
TRBD2,TRBJ2-7,TRBV13,NA,TGTGCCAGCAGCCCAGGGACTAGCGGTCCTACCTACGAGCAGTACTTC,CASSPGTSGPTYEQYF
NA,TRBJ2-7,TRBV6-6,NA,TGTGCCAGCAGTTACCCCGGGACCCGTGGGGATTACGAGCAGTACTTC,CASSYPGTRGDYEQYF
NA,TRBJ2-5,TRBV4-3,NA,TGCGCCAGCAGCCAAGATTTCACCACCCAAGAGACCCAGTACTTC,CASSQDFTTQETQYF
NA,TRBJ2-3,TRBV6-6,NA,TGTGCCAGCAGTTACCGCGCGGGCCCCACAGATACGCAGTATTTT,CASSYRAGPTDTQYF
NA,TRBJ1-2,TRBV7-2,NA,TGTGCCAGCAGCCCCCCCCTCGCAGGGGTATATACCTTC,CASSPPLAGVYTF
TRBD1,TRBJ1-2,TRBV7-6,NA,TGTGCCAGCAGCGATCGACAGGGTCAAGGCTACACCTTC,CASSDRQGQGYTF
TRBD2,TRBJ2-1,TRBV7-9,NA,TGTGCCAGCAGCTTAGGTAGCGGGAGCCCCAACAATGAGCAGTTCTTC,CASSLGSGSPNNEQFF
TRBD2,TRBJ2-5,TRBV5-1,NA,TGCGCCAGCAGCGTAGCGGGAGGAAGGCTAGAGACCCAGTACTTC,CASSVAGGRLETQYF
NA,TRBJ1-4,TRBV25-1,NA,TGTGCCAGCAGTGAACCTGGGGGAGGTGAAAAACTGTTTTTT,CASSEPGGGEKLFF
NA,TRBJ2-1,TRBV6-6,many,TGTGCCAGCAGCCCCCCTTACAATGAGCAGTTCTTC,CASSPPYNEQFF
NA,TRBJ1-5,TRBV7-2,NA,TGTGCCAGCAGCTTAGATCCGGGAGGGCCCCAGCATTTT,CASSLDPGGPQHF